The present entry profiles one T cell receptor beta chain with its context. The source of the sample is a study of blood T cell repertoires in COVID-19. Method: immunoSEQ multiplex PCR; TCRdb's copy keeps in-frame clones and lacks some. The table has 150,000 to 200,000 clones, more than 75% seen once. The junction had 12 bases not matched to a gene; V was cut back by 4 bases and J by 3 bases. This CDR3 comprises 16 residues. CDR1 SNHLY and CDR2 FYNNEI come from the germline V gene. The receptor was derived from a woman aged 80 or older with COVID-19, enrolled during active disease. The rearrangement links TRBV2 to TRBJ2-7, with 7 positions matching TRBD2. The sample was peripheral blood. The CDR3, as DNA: TGTGCCAGCAGTGTGGGGCGGGGGACTTCCAACTACGAGCAGTACTTC. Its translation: CASSVGRGTSNYEQYF.